The 10 T cell receptor beta chains in this list originate from one sample, sequenced in a study of graft-versus-host responses after intestinal transplantation. Generated by immunoSEQ multiplex PCR, the TCRdb table keeps only in-frame clones and is missing some. The repertoire consists of fewer than 150,000 clones, with approximately 90% occurring once and the leading ten covering over 0.15%. For these TCRs, the target antigens are not known. This sample comprised unstimulated CD4+ T cells sorted from spleen or lymph node cells, obtained before intestinal transplant. These receptors all stem from a human donor who received an intestinal transplant.

This clone came up a few times. The chain employs TRBV6-1 and TRBJ2-7, with D unresolved. Trimming removed 6 bases at V and 0 bases at J, with 3 bases between. Germline values: CDR1 MNHNS, CDR2 SASEGT. The CDR3 is 11 amino acids. CDR3 protein: CASRASYEQYF. As DNA, the CDR3 is TGTGCCAGCAGGGCCTCCTACGAGCAGTACTTC.

The chain links TRBV9 to TRBJ1-5, with D possibly being TRBD1 (5 bases). The CDR3 runs 16 residues. In germline, CDR1 is SGDLS, CDR2 YYNGEE. Deletions cut 0 bases from V and 2 bases from J, with 12 bases between. This chain's CDR3 is CASSVVGGVGNQPQHF. For the CDR3, the DNA is TGTGCCAGCAGCGTAGTCGGGGGGGTCGGCAATCAGCCCCAGCATTTT.

This clone was counted once. This sequence joins TRBV6-5 and TRBJ1-1, with 8 bases aligning to TRBD1. This CDR3 is built from 14 residues. Trimming at V came to 2 bases and at J to 3 bases, leaving 2 bases not matched to a gene. Germline V lookup: CDR1 MNHEY, CDR2 SVGAGI. The CDR3 DNA reads as TGTGCCAGCAGTTACCGACAGGGGTACACTGAAGCTTTCTTT. Its translation is CASSYRQGYTEAFF.

The chain combines TRBV19 with TRBJ1-1; D call uncertain. Trimming removed 7 bases from V and 2 bases from J, with 14 bases in between. The CDR3 consists of 14 residues. Germline values: CDR1 LNHDA, CDR2 SQIVND (reference sequence). DNA of the CDR3: TGTGCCAGTACCCTGGGAGGGCCCAACACTGAAGCTTTCTTT. Residues: CASTLGGPNTEAFF.

The chain recombines TRBV5-1 with TRBJ1-2; D might be TRBD1 (5 bases). CDR1 SGHRS and CDR2 YFSETQ come from the germline V gene. The CDR3 is 18 residues long. The V and J ends lost 1 base and 3 bases respectively, with 22 bases between them. The CDR3 loop reads CASSLNRDSALGDYGYTF. CDR3 coding DNA: TGCGCCAGCAGCTTGAACCGGGACTCCGCCTTAGGGGACTATGGCTACACCTTC.

This clone was found once. This chain joins TRBV30 and TRBJ1-4; 7 nucleotides line up with TRBD1. J gave up 6 bases and V 5 bases, and 3 bases lay outside the gene matches. This CDR3 spans 12 amino acids. Germline V gene data show CDR1 as GTSNPN and CDR2 as SVGIG (reference sequence). The CDR3 is CAWGGTDEKLFF. CDR3 nucleotides: TGTGCCTGGGGAGGGACAGATGAAAAACTGTTTTTT.

The chain recombines TRBV5-1 with TRBJ1-6; the D gene is possibly TRBD1 (6 bases). The CDR3 contains 17 residues. CDR1 and CDR2 (germline): SGHRS, YFSETQ. V lost 1 base, J lost 2 bases, and 13 bases lay in between. The CDR3 region is CASSLRGIGAYNSPLHF. For the CDR3, the DNA is TGCGCCAGCAGCTTGAGGGGGATAGGCGCCTATAATTCACCCCTCCACTTT.

The V gene is TRBV9, the J gene TRBJ2-5; 9 nucleotides align to TRBD2. This CDR3 has 14 amino acids. V shed 2 bases, J shed 2 bases, and the junction held 1 base outside the gene matches. Germline loops: CDR1 SGDLS, CDR2 YYNGEE. This CDR3 is CASSVTSGQETQYF. CDR3 coding DNA: TGTGCCAGCAGCGTCACTAGCGGGCAAGAGACCCAGTACTTC. The full variable domain, its missing parts supplied by reference TRBV9 and TRBJ2-5, is DSGVTQTPKHLITATGQRVTLRCSPRSGDLSVYWYQQSLDQGLQFLIQYYNGEERAKGNILERFSAQQFPDLHSELNLSSLELGDSALYFCASSVTSGQETQYFGPGTRLLVL.

This chain uses TRBV6-5 with TRBJ1-1; D may be TRBD1 (5 bases). The CDR3 has 13 residues. The V end was cut by 3 bases, the J end by 3 bases, with 8 bases between. CDR1 and CDR2 (germline): MNHEY, SVGAGI. The CDR3 loop is CASSYVRDTEAFF. The CDR3 DNA sequence: TGTGCCAGCAGTTATGTCAGGGACACTGAAGCTTTCTTT.

This sequence joins TRBV7-8 and TRBJ2-1; a weak D match, TRBD2 (6 bases). V was pared by 0 bases and J by 6 bases, with 9 bases between. Per germline, CDR1 SGHVS and CDR2 FQNEAQ. The CDR3 has 14 residues. In DNA form, the CDR3 reads TGTGCCAGCAGCTTAGCTGGACTAATCAATGAGCAGTTCTTC. Residues: CASSLAGLINEQFF.